The 10 T cell receptor beta chains below all came from one sample that was sequenced in a study of blood T cell repertoires in COVID-19. Only in-frame clones appear in the TCRdb table, and some are missing; sequencing was by immunoSEQ multiplex PCR. The sample contains about 480,000 clones, roughly 90% of which appear only once. Sequencing input: PBMCs or T cells enriched from blood (not recorded which). These receptors were obtained from a woman in her 40s who had recovered from COVID-19.

The V gene is TRBV30, the J gene TRBJ1-3; perhaps TRBD1 as D (6 bases). V lost 7 bases and J 7 bases, leaving 23 bases between the germline ends. This CDR3 contains 15 residues. The germline V gene encodes CDR1 GTSNPN and CDR2 SVGIG (reference sequence). The CDR3 bases are TGTGCCTCACACCGACAGCTGGGGGCTTGGAACACCATATATTTT. It specifies CASHRQLGAWNTIYF.

This rearrangement joins TRBV6-6 to TRBJ1-2; TRBD1 matches 8 bases. The CDR3 totals 15 residues. V gave up 0 bases and J gave up 4 bases; unmatched junction bases: 4. CDR1 is MNHNY, CDR2 SVGAGI, per germline (reference sequence). DNA for the CDR3: TGTGCCAGCAGTTACTCGAGTACAGGGGGCTATGGCTACACCTTC. Protein product: CASSYSSTGGYGYTF.

As for this clone: At the DNA level, this CDR3 is encoded by other sequences in the same sample as well. The chain recombines TRBV7-9 with TRBJ1-4, with TRBD1 as a possible D gene (6 bases). This CDR3 comprises 14 residues. V was clipped by 4 bases and J by 3 bases, with 9 bases between them. Per the germline V gene, CDR1 is SEHNR and CDR2 is FQNEAQ (reference sequence). The CDR3 loop is CASSSGQSNEKLFF. The CDR3 region has the DNA TGTGCCAGCAGCTCAGGACAGTCTAATGAAAAACTGTTTTTT.

With regard to this clone: This CDR3 is also generated by other DNA sequences in the sample. The chain recombines TRBV18 with TRBJ1-1; D is possibly TRBD1 (5 bases). The CDR3 covers 13 residues. Trimming shortened V by 2 bases and J by 1 base, and 5 bases separated the two germline ends. CDR1 and CDR2 (germline): KGHSH, LQKENI. The CDR3 sequence is CASSPGANTEAFF. The CDR3 DNA reads as TGTGCCAGCTCACCAGGGGCGAACACTGAAGCTTTCTTT.

This clone was observed once. This chain uses TRBV11-3 with TRBJ1-6; D is undetermined. CDR1 and CDR2 (germline): SGHNT, YENEEA. Trimming took off 2 bases at V and 10 bases at J, with 6 bases between the two ends. This CDR3 has 12 amino acids. CDR3 protein: CASSLPGSPLHF. Here the CDR3 DNA reads TGTGCCAGCAGCTTACCGGGGTCACCCCTCCACTTT.

This sequence joins TRBV4-1 and TRBJ2-1; D is perhaps TRBD2 (6 bases). The V and J ends lost 6 bases and 0 bases respectively, with 15 bases between them. Germline CDR1 MGHRA, CDR2 YSYEKL. The CDR3 spans 16 residues. Here the CDR3 DNA reads TGCGCCAGCAGTCCAGTTGTGGGAGGCTCCTACAATGAGCAGTTCTTC. Amino acids: CASSPVVGGSYNEQFF.

The chain combines TRBV9 with TRBJ2-3, with TRBD2 matching over 12 bases. The J segment lost 1 base and the V segment lost 3 bases, leaving 6 bases of the junction unmatched. Per germline, CDR1 SGDLS and CDR2 YYNGEE. The CDR3 loop spans 17 amino acids. This CDR3 is CASSGRLAGEGTDTQYF. The CDR3 nucleotides read TGTGCCAGCAGCGGCCGACTAGCGGGAGAGGGCACAGATACGCAGTATTTT.

The rearrangement uses TRBV6-2 or TRBV6-3 and TRBJ2-1; 12 nucleotides align to TRBD2. The V gene's germline CDR1 is MNHEY and CDR2 SVGEGT. V lost 5 bases to trimming and J lost 6 bases; unmatched junction nucleotides: 5. This CDR3 spans 15 amino acids. For the CDR3, the DNA is TGTGCCAGCAGTGCCCAGACTAGCGGGAGCAATGAGCAGTTCTTC. This gives the protein CASSAQTSGSNEQFF.

Only one count was recorded for this clone. CDR3: CSASVVLAGGTADTQYF. The CDR3, as DNA: TGCAGTGCTAGTGTTGTTCTAGCGGGAGGGACTGCAGATACGCAGTATTTT. The V and J genes are TRBV20-1 and TRBJ2-3; 12 nucleotides agree with TRBD2. CDR3 size: 17 residues. Germline V gives CDR1 DFQATT, CDR2 SNEGSKA (reference sequence). V was clipped by 3 bases and J by 4 bases; unmatched bases: 11.

This clone was seen ten or more times. In nucleotides, the CDR3 is TGCGCCAGCAGCCAAGGGGTAGGGACAGTCAATCAGCCCCAGCATTTT. As protein: CASSQGVGTVNQPQHF. The V call is TRBV4-1, the J call TRBJ1-5; TRBD1 matches at 7 bases. The germline V gene encodes CDR1 MGHRA and CDR2 YSYEKL. The J segment lost 3 bases and the V segment lost 1 base, leaving 6 bases of the junction unmatched. This CDR3 spans 16 amino acids.